The 30 T cell receptor beta chains presented below share a single source sample, sequenced in a study of cytomegalovirus exposure and HLA in healthy donors (dated by TCRdb to about 2017). The receptor library was made with the immunoSEQ multiplex PCR assay. For the multiplex PCR, a mixture combining 60 forward primers for TCR Vbeta segments and 13 reverse primers for TCR Jbeta segments was used. TCRdb took this table from immuneACCESS and kept in-frame rearrangements with V and J called. Such tables lack part of the clones; where checked against another copy, unresolved V genes explain under half of the gap, and the rest is unexplained. In all, the sample holds 150,000 to 170,000 clones, and less than 80% of those were seen once. Approximately 2.1% of the sample lies in the top ten. Sequencing was carried out using PBMCs. The receptors here all came from a young man in good health and CMV-seronegative.

The chain uses TRBV15 and TRBJ2-3, with 11 positions matching TRBD1. V trimming: 6 bases; J trimming: 4 bases; junction bases outside the gene matches: 6. From germline, CDR1 is LNHNV and CDR2 YYDKDF (reference sequence). There are 15 residues in the CDR3. The DNA of the CDR3 is TGTGCCACCAGGCGGGGGGGACAGGGGGCAGATACGCAGTATTTT. This sequence encodes CATRRGGQGADTQYF.

V is TRBV5-6 and J is TRBJ1-5; D gene unclear. Trimming removed 0 bases at V and 5 bases at J, with 9 bases between. Germline CDR1 reads SGHDT; CDR2 reads YYEEEE. The CDR3 is made up of 14 amino acids. CDR3 sequence: CASSLGVADQPQHF. CDR3 nucleotides: TGTGCCAGCAGCTTGGGGGTAGCGGATCAGCCCCAGCATTTT.

This clone showed up many times. The chain couples TRBV6-1 to TRBJ1-5, with D possibly matching TRBD1 (6 bases). The CDR3 spans 15 residues. Trimming removed 0 bases at V and 4 bases at J, with 10 bases between. Germline V gives CDR1 MNHNS, CDR2 SASEGT. CDR3 nucleotide sequence: TGTGCCAGCAGTGAAGCAGCCGGGACAAATCAGCCCCAGCATTTT. Translation: CASSEAAGTNQPQHF.

This chain links TRBV9 with TRBJ2-1, with TRBD1 as a possible D gene (5 bases). The CDR3 extends over 13 amino acids. With 5 bases removed from V and 6 bases from J, the gap between germline ends came to 12 bases. CDR1 and CDR2 (germline): SGDLS, YYNGEE. CDR3: CASSAGHLNEQFF. CDR3 nucleotides: TGTGCCAGCAGTGCCGGACATCTCAATGAGCAGTTCTTC.

The genes are TRBV18 and TRBJ1-4, with D uncertain. The CDR3 has 13 residues. Germline lookup yields CDR1 KGHSH and CDR2 LQKENI. Trimming removed 0 bases from V and 5 bases from J, with 4 bases in between. The CDR3: CASSPPANEKLFF. The CDR3 coding sequence is TGTGCCAGCTCACCACCGGCCAATGAAAAACTGTTTTTT. The variable domain in full, completed from reference TRBV18 and TRBJ1-4, reads NAGVMQNPRHLVRRRGQEARLRCSPMKGHSHVYWYRQLPEEGLKFMVYLQKENIIDESGMPKERFSAEFPKEGPSILRIQQVVRGDSAAYFCASSPPANEKLFFGSGTQLSVL.

The chain uses TRBV7-2 and TRBJ1-1, with TRBD1 identical over 8 bases. Germline loops: CDR1 SGHTA, CDR2 FQGNSA. The junction had 11 bases not matched to a gene; V was cut back by 5 bases and J by 6 bases. The CDR3 covers 15 residues. The CDR3 nucleotides read TGTGCCAGCAGCCTGACAGGGGCGGTAAGGGCTGAAGCTTTCTTT. Its translation: CASSLTGAVRAEAFF. The complete variable domain, with remaining parts taken from reference TRBV7-2 and TRBJ1-1, reads GAGVSQSPSNKVTEKGKDVELRCDPISGHTALYWYRQSLGQGLEFLIYFQGNSAPDKSGLPSDRFSAERTGGSVSTLTIQRTQQEDSAVYLCASSLTGAVRAEAFFGQGTRLTVV.

This chain links TRBV30 with TRBJ2-4; 11 bases agree with TRBD1. The CDR3 has 15 residues. V trimming: 3 bases; J trimming: 3 bases; junction bases outside the gene matches: 4. CDR1 is GTSNPN and CDR2 is SVGIG in the germline V gene (reference sequence). CDR3 protein: CAWSADRGHKNIQYF. CDR3 DNA sequence: TGTGCCTGGAGCGCGGACAGGGGGCACAAAAACATTCAGTACTTC. The full variable domain, rest sourced from reference TRBV30 and TRBJ2-4, is SQTIHQWPATLVQPVGSPLSLECTVEGTSNPNLYWYRQAAGRGLQLLFYSVGIGQISSEVPQNLSASRPQDRQFILSSKKLLLSDSGFYLCAWSADRGHKNIQYFGAGTRLSVL.

V and J are TRBV14 and TRBJ1-1; D gene unclear. The germline gives CDR1 SGHDN, CDR2 FVKESK. CDR3 size: 14 residues. Trimming removed 0 bases at V and 1 base at J, with 6 bases between. The CDR3 nucleotides are TGTGCCAGCAGCCAAGATGGCTCGAACACTGAAGCTTTCTTT. Its translation is CASSQDGSNTEAFF.

The chain is built from TRBV2 and TRBJ2-1; D possibly corresponds to TRBD2 (5 bases). V lost 6 bases and J 0 bases, leaving 9 bases between the germline ends. The CDR3 runs 14 residues. Germline assignment: CDR1 SNHLY and CDR2 FYNNEI. DNA of the CDR3: TGTGCCAGCAGAAGCGGCTCCTCCTACAATGAGCAGTTCTTC. As protein: CASRSGSSYNEQFF.

The chain couples TRBV15 to TRBJ1-1, with a tentative D call TRBD1 (6 bases). The CDR3 spans 14 residues. Germline CDR1 is LNHNV and CDR2 is YYDKDF (reference sequence). The germline V and J ends were trimmed by 4 bases and 0 bases, with 9 bases remaining between them. CDR3 in DNA: TGTGCCACCAGCAAGGACAGTATGAACACTGAAGCTTTCTTT. Translation: CATSKDSMNTEAFF.

A few counts support this clone. The chain joins TRBV7-8 to TRBJ1-2; D perhaps matches TRBD1 (6 bases). Germline lookup yields CDR1 SGHVS and CDR2 FQNEAQ. V lost 5 bases and J lost 5, with 12 bases in between. The CDR3 length is 13 residues. The CDR3 DNA reads TGTGCCAGCAGCCCAGGGGCACCTTATGGCTACACCTTC. Translation: CASSPGAPYGYTF.

This chain connects TRBV5-1 to TRBJ1-1; D is unresolved. V was cut by 0 bases and J by 4 bases, with 16 bases left in between. This CDR3 is 16 amino acids long. Looked up from germline, CDR1 is SGHRS and CDR2 is YFSETQ. The DNA for the CDR3 is TGCGCCAGCAGCTTGGAGCTACACCTCTCGGGCACTGAAGCTTTCTTT. The encoded protein is CASSLELHLSGTEAFF.

This clone was seen a handful of times. J is TRBJ1-1 and V is TRBV18; 8 nucleotides align to TRBD1. The V and J ends lost 3 bases and 1 base, in that order; junction bases with no gene match: 4. This CDR3 comprises 15 residues. From germline, CDR1 is KGHSH and CDR2 LQKENI. CDR3 in amino acids: CASSPQGAANTEAFF. The CDR3 nucleotides are TGTGCCAGCTCACCCCAGGGGGCGGCGAACACTGAAGCTTTCTTT.

The genes are TRBV28 and TRBJ1-2; a possible D gene is TRBD1 (6 bases). The V end was cut by 3 bases, the J end by 6 bases, with 11 bases between. The CDR3 contains 13 residues. The germline CDR1 and CDR2 sequences are MDHEN and SYDVKM. CDR3 nucleotides: TGTGCCAGCAGTTTCGCAGGGGCCCATGGCTACACCTTC. Translating it yields CASSFAGAHGYTF.

J is TRBJ1-4 and V is TRBV28; tentatively, D is TRBD1 (6 bases). The CDR3 has 14 residues. Germline V gives CDR1 MDHEN, CDR2 SYDVKM. The V and J ends lost 7 bases and 5 bases respectively, with 14 bases between them. The CDR3 DNA reads TGTGCCAGCAACCAACAGGGAAGAAATGAAAAACTGTTTTTT. Translating it yields CASNQQGRNEKLFF.

V and J are TRBV7-9 and TRBJ2-1; no firm D call. Germline CDR1 SEHNR, CDR2 FQNEAQ (reference sequence). Deletions cut 4 bases from V and 5 bases from J, with 12 bases between. The CDR3 has 14 amino acids. CDR3 protein: CASSSTSHDNEQFF. The CDR3 DNA follows: TGTGCCAGCAGCTCCACCTCACACGACAATGAGCAGTTCTTC.

This rearrangement joins TRBV9 to TRBJ1-2; 9 bases fit TRBD1. In germline, CDR1 is SGDLS, CDR2 YYNGEE. Trimming at V came to 0 bases and at J to 8 bases, leaving 5 bases not matched to a gene. This CDR3 region has 14 residues. The CDR3 DNA is TGTGCCAGCAGCGTAGGGGACAGGGATAGCGGCTACACCTTC. As protein: CASSVGDRDSGYTF.

The rearrangement uses TRBV18 and TRBJ1-1; TRBD1 might be the D (5 bases). V gave up 4 bases and J gave up 0 bases, with 9 bases separating them. In germline, CDR1 is KGHSH, CDR2 LQKENI. This CDR3 is 14 amino acids long. The chain's CDR3 is CASSQQQVNTEAFF. CDR3 sequence (DNA): TGTGCCAGCTCACAGCAACAGGTGAACACTGAAGCTTTCTTT.

This clone was seen a handful of times. The chain recombines TRBV7-2 with TRBJ1-5; TRBD1 agrees at 11 bases. Germline V gene lookup returns CDR1 SGHTA and CDR2 FQGNSA. The CDR3 runs to 14 residues. J lost 7 bases, V lost 5 bases, and 4 bases had no gene match. DNA for the CDR3: TGTGCCAGCAGCCCCGGGACAGGGGGGCAGCCCCAGCATTTT. Amino acid sequence: CASSPGTGGQPQHF.

This clone turned up a few times. This CDR3 reads CASRPAGTGGSGYTF. In nucleotides, the CDR3 is TGTGCCAGCAGGCCTGCCGGGACAGGGGGTAGTGGCTACACCTTC. This rearrangement joins TRBV6-5 to TRBJ1-2, with 11 bases matching TRBD1. This CDR3 has 15 amino acids. Germline V gene data show CDR1 as MNHEY and CDR2 as SVGAGI. After removal of 6 bases from V and 7 bases from J, the junction contained 10 bases not matched to a gene.

The J gene is TRBJ1-4, the V gene TRBV29-1; TRBD1 might be the D (6 bases). The V gene lost 4 bases and the J gene lost 6 bases, with 12 bases spanning the gap. Germline CDR1 and CDR2: SQVTM and ANQGSEA. CDR3 length: 13 residues. The CDR3 coding sequence is TGCAGCGTTGCCCGGGACATGGATGAAAAACTGTTTTTT. Protein product: CSVARDMDEKLFF.

The chain uses TRBV5-1 and TRBJ2-2; D might be TRBD2 (5 bases). The germline V gene encodes CDR1 SGHRS and CDR2 YFSETQ. V shed 2 bases and J shed 6 bases, with 11 bases lying between them. The CDR3 has 14 amino acids. CDR3: CASSFRTDSGELFF. The CDR3 DNA reads as TGCGCCAGCAGCTTTCGGACGGACTCCGGGGAGCTGTTTTTT.

This clone was detected only a few times. The V gene is TRBV28, the J gene TRBJ1-1; D call uncertain. This CDR3 is built from 15 residues. V was cut by 6 bases and J by 2 bases, with 16 bases left in between. Germline values: CDR1 MDHEN, CDR2 SYDVKM. CDR3 in amino acids: CASSALGETNTEAFF. CDR3 in DNA: TGTGCCAGCAGCGCCCTAGGTGAAACCAACACTGAAGCTTTCTTT. The full variable domain, its missing parts supplied by reference TRBV28 and TRBJ1-1, is DVKVTQSSRYLVKRTGEKVFLECVQDMDHENMFWYRQDPGLGLRLIYFSYDVKMKEKGDIPEGYSVSREKKERFSLILESASTNQTSMYLCASSALGETNTEAFFGQGTRLTVV.

This clone was seen more than once but under ten times. This chain uses TRBV7-9 with TRBJ2-7; 13 positions agree with TRBD2. V lost 5 bases to trimming and J lost 4 bases; unmatched junction nucleotides: 5. This CDR3 comprises 15 residues. Germline CDR1 is SEHNR and CDR2 is FQNEAQ (reference sequence). Here the CDR3 reads CASSQRLAGGYEQYF. The CDR3 DNA is TGTGCCAGCAGCCAACGACTAGCGGGGGGATACGAGCAGTACTTC.

The chain has TRBV6-6 and TRBJ1-4; 8 positions agree with TRBD1. Germline-derived CDR1 and CDR2 are MNHNY and SVGAGI (reference sequence). Germline trimming cut 2 bases from V and 7 bases from J; bases unmatched to any gene: 6. The CDR3 totals 15 residues. CDR3 region: CASSYTGQGGEKLFF. The DNA of the CDR3 is TGTGCCAGCAGTTACACAGGACAGGGCGGTGAAAAACTGTTTTTT.

This clone is a singleton in its sample. The genes are TRBV27 and TRBJ1-1, with 8 nucleotides matching TRBD1. CDR1 MNHEY and CDR2 SMNVEV come from the germline V gene (reference sequence). This CDR3 comprises 14 residues. Trimming cost V 5 bases and J 6 bases; bases outside gene matches: 8. In nucleotides, the CDR3 is TGTGCCAGCAGTGGACAGGGTATTCCCGCTGAAGCTTTCTTT. Translation: CASSGQGIPAEAFF.

On this clone: One junction end disagrees with the germline gene, perhaps due to a read error. Other DNA sequences in the sample encode the same CDR3. The V and J genes are TRBV6-4 and TRBJ2-7; D may be TRBD1 (5 bases). Germline CDR1 MRHNA, CDR2 SNTAGT. CDR3 length: 12 residues. The CDR3 bases are TGCGCCAGCAGTGGACAATCCTACGAGCAGTACTTC. It codes for CASSGQSYEQYF.

J is TRBJ1-1 and V is TRBV7-2; D perhaps matches TRBD1 (6 bases). Trimming removed 2 bases from V and 5 bases from J, with 12 bases in between. Germline lookup yields CDR1 SGHTA and CDR2 FQGNSA. The CDR3 is 14 amino acids. CDR3 in DNA: TGTGCCAGCAGCTTACTGTGGGGGCGGACTGAAGCTTTCTTT. As protein: CASSLLWGRTEAFF.

This sequence joins TRBV10-3 and TRBJ1-2, with a tentative D call TRBD1 (5 bases). This CDR3 region has 15 residues. Looked up from germline, CDR1 is ENHRY and CDR2 is SYGVKD. Trimming left V 5 bases short and J 3 bases short, with 16 bases between. CDR3 sequence: CAISKSPGGDYGYTF. CDR3 sequence (DNA): TGTGCCATCAGTAAATCCCCCGGGGGGGACTATGGCTACACCTTC.

The CDR3 coding sequence is TGTGCCAGTAGTCCAACTGCTAACTATGGCTACACCTTC. It is translated as CASSPTANYGYTF. V gene TRBV19 combines with J gene TRBJ1-2; D is unresolved. This CDR3 has 13 residues. The germline V and J ends were trimmed by 5 bases and 0 bases, with 7 bases remaining between them. Germline V gene data show CDR1 as LNHDA and CDR2 as SQIVND (reference sequence).